The 8 T cell receptor beta chains presented below share a single source sample, sequenced in a study of blood T cell repertoires in COVID-19 (dated by TCRdb to about 2020). Receptors were amplified or captured by the immunoSEQ multiplex PCR assay. TCRdb holds this immuneACCESS table with in-frame rearrangements only. Some clones are missing; in checked studies, unresolved V genes explain under half, and the rest has no known cause. Present in this sample are some 260,000 clones, about 80% of which were seen just once. Approximately 5% of the sample lies in the top ten. The sample taken for sequencing was peripheral blood. The receptors stem from a woman of 80 years or more with active or convalescent COVID-19.

This clone was detected a few times. Other DNA variants within this sample encode the same CDR3. This chain links TRBV30 with TRBJ1-5, with a weak D call TRBD1 (5 bases). CDR3 length equals 13 residues. Per the germline V gene, CDR1 is GTSNPN and CDR2 is SVGIG (reference sequence). V lost 3 bases, J lost 4 bases, and 10 bases lay in between. The CDR3: CAWSSRGNQPQHF. DNA for the CDR3: TGTGCCTGGAGCTCTAGGGGAAATCAGCCCCAGCATTTT.

This clone was picked up one time. V and J are TRBV2 and TRBJ1-6; D may be TRBD1 (6 bases). Germline V gene lookup returns CDR1 SNHLY and CDR2 FYNNEI. The CDR3 totals 15 residues. V was trimmed by 7 bases and J by 10 bases, leaving 20 bases between them. The CDR3 sequence: CASIPDTGSGSPLHF. The CDR3 region has the DNA TGTGCCAGCATCCCGGACACAGGGTCCGGCTCACCCCTCCACTTT.

This clone was seen at least ten times. The chain employs TRBV2 and TRBJ2-5, with 14 bases aligning to TRBD2. V was pared by 6 bases and J by 5 bases, with 8 bases of the junction left unmatched. CDR3 length: 16 residues. Germline V lookup: CDR1 SNHLY, CDR2 FYNNEI. The CDR3 spells CASSWSGTSGSETQYF. CDR3 nucleotide sequence: TGTGCCAGCAGCTGGTCCGGGACTAGCGGGAGTGAGACCCAGTACTTC.

The chain joins TRBV29-1 to TRBJ1-3; D gene ambiguous. The CDR3 totals 13 residues. The V end lost 4 bases, the J end lost 4 bases, and 11 bases lay between the germline ends. From germline, CDR1 is SQVTM and CDR2 ANQGSEA. In nucleotides, the CDR3 is TGCAGCGTTGCACGCGGGAGGGGAAACACCATATATTTT. Translation gives CSVARGRGNTIYF.

The CDR3 here is CSVSDRKSGSYEQYF. For the CDR3, the DNA is TGCAGCGTTTCGGATCGGAAGAGCGGTTCCTACGAGCAGTACTTC. The rearrangement uses TRBV29-1 and TRBJ2-7; weak D call: TRBD2 (5 bases). V was pared by 5 bases and J by 1 base, with 18 bases between. This CDR3 is built from 15 residues. In germline, CDR1 is SQVTM, CDR2 ANQGSEA.

This rearrangement joins TRBV5-4 to TRBJ1-1; 7 bases line up with TRBD1. The CDR3 covers 15 residues. Germline V gene lookup returns CDR1 SGHNT and CDR2 YYREEE (reference sequence). The V gene end was trimmed by 2 bases and the J gene end by 1 base; junction bases not matched to a gene: 5. The CDR3 DNA reads TGTGCCAGCAGCTTCCTACAGGGGCCGAACACTGAAGCTTTCTTT. Translation: CASSFLQGPNTEAFF.

This clone was detected only once. The rearrangement uses TRBV29-1 and TRBJ2-7; the D gene is possibly TRBD2 (6 bases). With 1 base removed from V and 6 bases from J, the gap between germline ends came to 19 bases. The CDR3 covers 15 residues. Germline values: CDR1 SQVTM, CDR2 ANQGSEA. The CDR3 DNA follows: TGCAGCGTTGAAGGTCTCGGGGGAGCATACCGCGAGCAGTACTTC. Its protein product is CSVEGLGGAYREQYF.

The chain joins TRBV2 to TRBJ2-2; 9 bases align to TRBD2. Unmatched junction bases numbered 7, after V lost 8 bases and J lost 0 bases. Looked up from germline, CDR1 is SNHLY and CDR2 is FYNNEI. CDR3 length: 16 amino acids. The CDR3 nucleotides read TGTGCCAGCCAGGGCGGACTAGCGACGAACACCGGGGAGCTGTTTTTT. Residues: CASQGGLATNTGELFF.